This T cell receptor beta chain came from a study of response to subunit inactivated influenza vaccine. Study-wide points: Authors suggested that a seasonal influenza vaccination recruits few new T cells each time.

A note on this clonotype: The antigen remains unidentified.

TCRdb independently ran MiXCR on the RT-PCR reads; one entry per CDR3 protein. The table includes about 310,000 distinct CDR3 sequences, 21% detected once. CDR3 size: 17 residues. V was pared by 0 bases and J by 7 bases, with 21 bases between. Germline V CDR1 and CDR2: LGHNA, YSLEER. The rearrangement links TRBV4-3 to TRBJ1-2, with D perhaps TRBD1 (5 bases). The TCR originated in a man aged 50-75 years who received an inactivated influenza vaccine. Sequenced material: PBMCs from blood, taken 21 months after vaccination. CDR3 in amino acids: CASSQEGWGVGVPGYTF. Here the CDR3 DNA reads TGCGCCAGCAGCCAAGAGGGGTGGGGCGTCGGGGTGCCTGGCTACACCTTC.